This T cell receptor beta chain was recorded in a study of T-cell memory formation after mild COVID-19. The wider study: Among the donors, TCR clusters were largely specific to each donor. Study results and limitations: Clones that got smaller from day 15 to 85 had even CD4/CD8, while clones growing later tipped toward CD4+. Pre-infection memory held some responding clones, suggesting pre-existing cross-reactive T cells responded.

V gave up 3 bases and J gave up 0 bases; unmatched junction bases: 7. The CDR3 covers 16 residues. This clonotype turned up a few times. What it recognizes is unknown. It was 5'RACE with constant-segment primers that produced the TCR alpha and TCR beta cDNA libraries, which carried sample barcodes and UMIs. MiXCR was run by TCRdb on the 5' RACE reads, yielding one entry per CDR3 protein. Here the sample spans 470,000 or so distinct CDR3 sequences, roughly 20% being singletons. This sequence originates from an adult woman who had mild COVID-19 (a few samples of this study predate the infection). Cell type and time point are not known. The source material was PBMCs or a T cell subset sorted from them (not recorded which). The chain carries TRBV12-3 or TRBV12-4 and TRBJ2-7; TRBD2 matches at 8 bases. The CDR3: CASSFGGGGSSYEQYF. As DNA, the CDR3 is TGTGCCAGCAGTTTTGGGGGCGGGGGGAGCTCCTACGAGCAGTACTTC.